Sequencing of this T cell receptor beta chain was carried out in a study of T-cell memory formation after mild COVID-19. Study observations and caveats: Day 15 to 85 contracting clones showed balanced CD4/CD8; later expanders leaned CD4+. The authors left the SARS-CoV-2 specificity of second-wave clones peaking on day 37 unconfirmed.

This clonotype has just a few counts. The antigen is not known. TCRdb itself ran the 5' RACE reads through MiXCR, one entry per CDR3 protein. The table records about 350,000 distinct CDR3 sequences, roughly 13% of them present only once. CDR3 length: 12 amino acids. V lost 2 bases to trimming and J lost 9 bases, with 5 bases between them. CDR1 and CDR2 from the germline V gene are SGHTA and FQGNSA. The sequencing sample was made of PBMCs or a T cell subset sorted from them (not recorded which). The gene calls are TRBV7-2 and TRBJ1-6; D is unclear. The sequence derives from a man between 18 and 29 years old who had mild COVID-19 (a few samples of this study predate the infection). Cell type and time point are not known. The DNA of the CDR3 is TGTGCCAGCAGCTTATCCAGTTCACCCCTCCACTTT. Protein: CASSLSSSPLHF.